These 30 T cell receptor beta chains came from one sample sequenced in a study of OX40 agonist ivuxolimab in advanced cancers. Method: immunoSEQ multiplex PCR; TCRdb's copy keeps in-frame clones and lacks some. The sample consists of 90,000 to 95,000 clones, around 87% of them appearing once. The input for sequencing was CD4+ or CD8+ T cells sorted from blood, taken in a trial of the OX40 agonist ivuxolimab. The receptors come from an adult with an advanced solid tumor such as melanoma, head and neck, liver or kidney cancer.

The CDR3 is CASSLKGPPNYGYTF. The CDR3 DNA is TGTGCCAGCAGTTTAAAGGGGCCTCCTAACTATGGCTACACCTTC. The rearrangement uses TRBV27 and TRBJ1-2; tentative D call: TRBD1 (5 bases). This CDR3 spans 15 amino acids. The V and J ends lost 2 bases and 0 bases respectively, with 10 bases between them. Germline CDR1 MNHEY, CDR2 SMNVEV (reference sequence).

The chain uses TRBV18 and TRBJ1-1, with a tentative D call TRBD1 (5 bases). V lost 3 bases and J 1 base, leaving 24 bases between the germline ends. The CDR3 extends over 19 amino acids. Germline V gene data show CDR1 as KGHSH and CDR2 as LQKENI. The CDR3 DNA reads TGTGCCAGCTCACCTAGGGGACTGATCCTCACCGATGGGAACACTGAAGCTTTCTTT. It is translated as CASSPRGLILTDGNTEAFF.

CDR3 region: CASSFRRANEQFF. For the CDR3, the DNA is TGTGCCAGCAGTTTTCGCAGGGCCAATGAGCAGTTCTTC. V is TRBV27 and J is TRBJ2-1; a possible D gene is TRBD1 (5 bases). CDR3 length: 13 amino acids. Per the germline V gene, CDR1 is MNHEY and CDR2 is SMNVEV (reference sequence). The V gene lost 3 bases and the J gene lost 6 bases, with 9 bases spanning the gap.

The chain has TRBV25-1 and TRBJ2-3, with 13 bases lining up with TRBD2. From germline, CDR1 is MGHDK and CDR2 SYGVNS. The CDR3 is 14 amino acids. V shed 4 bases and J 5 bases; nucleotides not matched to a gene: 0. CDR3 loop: CASSGTSGRDTQYF. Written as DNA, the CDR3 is TGTGCCAGCAGTGGGACTAGCGGGAGAGATACGCAGTATTTT.

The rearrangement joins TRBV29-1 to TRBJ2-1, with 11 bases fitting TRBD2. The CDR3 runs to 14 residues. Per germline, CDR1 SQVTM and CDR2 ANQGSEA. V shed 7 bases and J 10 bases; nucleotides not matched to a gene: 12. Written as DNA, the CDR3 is TGCAGCGCGTCGACCCGACTAGCGGGGAAAGAGCAGTTCTTC. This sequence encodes CSASTRLAGKEQFF.

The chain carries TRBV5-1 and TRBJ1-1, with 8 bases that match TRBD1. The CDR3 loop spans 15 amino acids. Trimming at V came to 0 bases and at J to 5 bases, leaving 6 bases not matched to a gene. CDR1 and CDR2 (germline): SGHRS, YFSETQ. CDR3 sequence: CASSLGGQGSTEAFF. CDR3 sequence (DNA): TGCGCCAGCAGCTTGGGTGGACAGGGTTCGACTGAAGCTTTCTTT.

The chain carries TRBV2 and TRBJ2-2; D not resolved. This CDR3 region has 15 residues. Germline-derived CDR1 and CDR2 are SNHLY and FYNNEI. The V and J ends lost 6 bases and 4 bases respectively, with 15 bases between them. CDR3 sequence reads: CASRKSQIGTGELFF. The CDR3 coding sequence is TGTGCCAGCAGAAAATCTCAAATTGGCACCGGGGAGCTGTTTTTT.

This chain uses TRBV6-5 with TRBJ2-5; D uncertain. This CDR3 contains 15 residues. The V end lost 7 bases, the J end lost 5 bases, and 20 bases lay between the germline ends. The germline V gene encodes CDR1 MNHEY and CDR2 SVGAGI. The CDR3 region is CASKPRLQFGETQYF. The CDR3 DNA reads TGTGCCAGCAAACCCCGGTTGCAGTTTGGGGAGACCCAGTACTTC.

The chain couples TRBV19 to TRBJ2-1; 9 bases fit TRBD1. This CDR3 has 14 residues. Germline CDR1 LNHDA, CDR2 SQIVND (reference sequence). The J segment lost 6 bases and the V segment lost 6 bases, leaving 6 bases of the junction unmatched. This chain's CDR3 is CASRGQGWGNEQFF. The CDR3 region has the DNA TGTGCCAGTAGGGGACAGGGTTGGGGCAATGAGCAGTTCTTC.

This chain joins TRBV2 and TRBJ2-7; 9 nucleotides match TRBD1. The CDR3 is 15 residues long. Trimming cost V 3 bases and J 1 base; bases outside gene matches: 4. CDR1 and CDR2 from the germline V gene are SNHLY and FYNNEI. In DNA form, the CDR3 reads TGTGCCAGCAGTGACGACGGGACAGGGTCCTACGAGCAGTACTTC. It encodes CASSDDGTGSYEQYF.

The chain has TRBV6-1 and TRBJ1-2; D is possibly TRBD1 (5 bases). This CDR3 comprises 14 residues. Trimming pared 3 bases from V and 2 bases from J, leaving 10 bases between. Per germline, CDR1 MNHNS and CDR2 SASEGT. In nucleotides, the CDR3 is TGTGCCAGCAGTGAGGCAGGGCCGAACTATGGCTACACCTTC. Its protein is CASSEAGPNYGYTF.

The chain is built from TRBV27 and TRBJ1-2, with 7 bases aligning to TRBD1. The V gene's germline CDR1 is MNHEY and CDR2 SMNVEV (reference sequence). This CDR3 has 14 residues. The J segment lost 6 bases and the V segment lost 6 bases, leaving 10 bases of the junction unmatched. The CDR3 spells CASRQDRARDGYTF. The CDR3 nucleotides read TGTGCCAGCAGACAAGACAGGGCACGAGATGGCTACACCTTC.

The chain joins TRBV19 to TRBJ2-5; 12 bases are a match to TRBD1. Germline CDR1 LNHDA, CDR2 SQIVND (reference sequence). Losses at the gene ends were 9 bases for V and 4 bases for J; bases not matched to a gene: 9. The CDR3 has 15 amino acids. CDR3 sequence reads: CASTSGQGAGETQYF. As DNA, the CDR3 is TGTGCCAGCACCTCGGGACAGGGGGCTGGAGAGACCCAGTACTTC.

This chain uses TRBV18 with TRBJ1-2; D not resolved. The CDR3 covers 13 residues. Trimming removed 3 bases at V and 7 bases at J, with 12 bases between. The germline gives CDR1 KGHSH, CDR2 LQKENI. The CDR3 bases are TGTGCCAGCTCACCGGAGCAGGTGGGTGGCTACACCTTC. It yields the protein CASSPEQVGGYTF.

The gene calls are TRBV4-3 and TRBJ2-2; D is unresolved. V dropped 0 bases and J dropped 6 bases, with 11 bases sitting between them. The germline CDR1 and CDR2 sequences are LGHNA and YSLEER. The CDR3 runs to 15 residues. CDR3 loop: CASSQDSWESGELFF. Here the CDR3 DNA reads TGCGCCAGCAGCCAAGATAGTTGGGAATCCGGGGAGCTGTTTTTT.

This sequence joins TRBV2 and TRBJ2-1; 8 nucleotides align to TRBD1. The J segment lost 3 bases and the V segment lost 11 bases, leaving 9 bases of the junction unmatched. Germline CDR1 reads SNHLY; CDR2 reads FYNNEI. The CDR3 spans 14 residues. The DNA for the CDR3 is TGTGCCGCTGCCGTACAGGGGGTCTACAATGAGCAGTTCTTC. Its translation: CAAAVQGVYNEQFF.

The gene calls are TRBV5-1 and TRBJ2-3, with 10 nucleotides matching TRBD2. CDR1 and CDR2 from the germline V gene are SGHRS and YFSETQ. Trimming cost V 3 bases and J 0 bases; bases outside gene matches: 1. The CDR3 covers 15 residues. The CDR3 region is CASSSLAGSTDTQYF. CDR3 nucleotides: TGCGCCAGCAGCTCACTAGCGGGAAGCACAGATACGCAGTATTTT. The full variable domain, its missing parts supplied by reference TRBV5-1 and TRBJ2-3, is KAGVTQTPRYLIKTRGQQVTLSCSPISGHRSVSWYQQTPGQGLQFLFEYFSETQRNKGNFPGRFSGRQFSNSRSEMNVSTLELGDSALYLCASSSLAGSTDTQYFGPGTRLTVL.

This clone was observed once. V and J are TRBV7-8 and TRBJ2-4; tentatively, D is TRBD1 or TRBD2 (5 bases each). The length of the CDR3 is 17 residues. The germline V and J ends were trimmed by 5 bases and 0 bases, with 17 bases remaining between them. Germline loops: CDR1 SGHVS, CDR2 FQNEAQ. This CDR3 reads CASSADSGALAKNIQYF. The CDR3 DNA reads TGTGCCAGCAGCGCCGACAGCGGCGCTCTAGCCAAAAACATTCAGTACTTC.

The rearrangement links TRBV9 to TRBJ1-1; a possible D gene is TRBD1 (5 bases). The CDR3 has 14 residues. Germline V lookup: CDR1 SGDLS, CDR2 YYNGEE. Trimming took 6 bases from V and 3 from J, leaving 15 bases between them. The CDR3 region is CASTPRWGDTEAFF. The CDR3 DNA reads TGTGCCAGCACCCCGAGGTGGGGCGACACTGAAGCTTTCTTT.

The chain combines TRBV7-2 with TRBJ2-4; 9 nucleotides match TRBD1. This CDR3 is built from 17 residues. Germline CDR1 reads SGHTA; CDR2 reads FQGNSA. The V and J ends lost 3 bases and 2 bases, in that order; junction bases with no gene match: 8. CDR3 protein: CASSFWADRGTKNIQYF. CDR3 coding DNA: TGTGCCAGCAGCTTCTGGGCTGACAGGGGGACCAAAAACATTCAGTACTTC.

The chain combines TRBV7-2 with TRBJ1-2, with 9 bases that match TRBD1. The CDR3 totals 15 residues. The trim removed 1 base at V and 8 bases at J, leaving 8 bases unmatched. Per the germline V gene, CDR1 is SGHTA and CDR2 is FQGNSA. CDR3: CASSLVWDRDFGYTF. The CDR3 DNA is TGTGCCAGCAGCTTAGTATGGGACAGGGATTTCGGCTACACCTTC.

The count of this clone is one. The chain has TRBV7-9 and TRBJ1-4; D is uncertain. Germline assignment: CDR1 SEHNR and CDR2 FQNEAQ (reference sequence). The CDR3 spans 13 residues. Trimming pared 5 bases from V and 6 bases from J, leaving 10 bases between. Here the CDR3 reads CASSPLFDEKLFF. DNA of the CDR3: TGTGCCAGCAGCCCCCTTTTTGATGAAAAACTGTTTTTT.

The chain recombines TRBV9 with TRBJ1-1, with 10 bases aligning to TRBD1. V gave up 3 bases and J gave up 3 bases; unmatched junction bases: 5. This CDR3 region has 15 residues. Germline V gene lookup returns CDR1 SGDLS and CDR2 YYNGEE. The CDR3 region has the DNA TGTGCCAGCAGCGCCTCCGGGACAGGGGACACTGAAGCTTTCTTT. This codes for CASSASGTGDTEAFF.

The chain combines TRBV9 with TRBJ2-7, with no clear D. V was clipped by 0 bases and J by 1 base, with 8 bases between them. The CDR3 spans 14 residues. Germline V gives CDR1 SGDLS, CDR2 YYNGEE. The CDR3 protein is CASSVGPESYEQYV. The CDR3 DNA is TGTGCCAGCAGCGTAGGTCCCGAATCCTACGAGCAGTACGTC.

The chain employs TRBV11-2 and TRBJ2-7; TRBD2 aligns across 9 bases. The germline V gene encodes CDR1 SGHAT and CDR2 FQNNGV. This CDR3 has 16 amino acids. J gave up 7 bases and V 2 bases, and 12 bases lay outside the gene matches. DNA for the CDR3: TGTGCCAGCAGCTTATTAACTAGCGGGCGGGCGGGGGAGCAGTACTTC. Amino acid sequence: CASSLLTSGRAGEQYF.

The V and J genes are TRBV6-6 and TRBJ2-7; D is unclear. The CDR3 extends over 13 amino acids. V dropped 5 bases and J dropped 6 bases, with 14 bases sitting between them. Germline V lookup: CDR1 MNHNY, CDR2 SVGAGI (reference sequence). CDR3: CASSQNTGLEQYV. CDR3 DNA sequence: TGTGCCAGCAGTCAAAACACTGGGCTCGAGCAGTACGTC.

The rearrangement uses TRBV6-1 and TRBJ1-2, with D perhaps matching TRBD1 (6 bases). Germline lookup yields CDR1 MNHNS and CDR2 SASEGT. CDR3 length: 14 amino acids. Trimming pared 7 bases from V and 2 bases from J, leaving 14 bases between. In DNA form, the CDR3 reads TGTGCCAGCATCGAGGGTACAGGGAACTATGGCTACACCTTC. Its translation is CASIEGTGNYGYTF.

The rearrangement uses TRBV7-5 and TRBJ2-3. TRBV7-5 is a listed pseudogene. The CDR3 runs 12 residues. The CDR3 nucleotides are TGTGCCAGAAGCGAACCGACAGATACGCAGTATTTT. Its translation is CARSEPTDTQYF.

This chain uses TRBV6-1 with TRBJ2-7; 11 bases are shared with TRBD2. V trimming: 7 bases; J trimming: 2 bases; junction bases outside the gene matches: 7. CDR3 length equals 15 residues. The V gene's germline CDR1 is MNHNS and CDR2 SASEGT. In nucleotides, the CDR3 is TGTGCCAGCATCAGACTAGCGGGAACGCCCTACGAGCAGTACTTC. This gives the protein CASIRLAGTPYEQYF.

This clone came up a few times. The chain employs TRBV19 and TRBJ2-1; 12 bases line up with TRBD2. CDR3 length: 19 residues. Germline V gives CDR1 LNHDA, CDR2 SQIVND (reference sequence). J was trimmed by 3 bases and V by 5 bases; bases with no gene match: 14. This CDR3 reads CASSPFPWTSGTVYNEQFF. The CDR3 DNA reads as TGTGCCAGTAGTCCATTCCCTTGGACTAGCGGGACAGTCTACAATGAGCAGTTCTTC. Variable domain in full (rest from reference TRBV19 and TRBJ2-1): DGGITQSPKYLFRKEGQNVTLSCEQNLNHDAMYWYRQDPGQGLRLIYYSQIVNDFQKGDIAEGYSVSREKKESFPLTVTSAQKNPTAFYLCASSPFPWTSGTVYNEQFFGPGTRLTVL.